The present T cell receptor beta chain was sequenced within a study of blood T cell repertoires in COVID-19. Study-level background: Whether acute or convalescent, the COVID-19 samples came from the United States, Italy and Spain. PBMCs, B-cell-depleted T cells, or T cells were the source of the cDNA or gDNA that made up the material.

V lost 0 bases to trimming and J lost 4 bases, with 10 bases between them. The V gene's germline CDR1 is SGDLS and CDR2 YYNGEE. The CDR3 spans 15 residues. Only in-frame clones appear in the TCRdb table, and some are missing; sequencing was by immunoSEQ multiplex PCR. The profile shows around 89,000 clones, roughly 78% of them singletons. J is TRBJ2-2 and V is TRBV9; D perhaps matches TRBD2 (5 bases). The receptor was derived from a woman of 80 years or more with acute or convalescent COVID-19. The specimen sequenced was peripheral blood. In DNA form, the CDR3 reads TGTGCCAGCAGCGTAGCTACCGGGGTCACCGGGGAGCTGTTTTTT. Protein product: CASSVATGVTGELFF.